Following are 7 T cell receptor beta chains from one sample sequenced in a study of T cell responses to AZD1222 COVID-19 vaccine. The protocol was immunoSEQ multiplex PCR, while the TCRdb copy is restricted to in-frame clones and leaves out a portion. The sample comprises just under 35,000 clones, 85% to 90% of which are singletons, and 5.5% to 7% rests with the top ten. Sample: peripheral blood, taken on day 0 of AZD1222 vaccination. Source of these receptors: an adult in good health.

The genes are TRBV9 and TRBJ2-5; 9 bases map to TRBD2. Per germline, CDR1 SGDLS and CDR2 YYNGEE. V dropped 4 bases and J dropped 3; count of bases not matched to a gene: 7. The CDR3 totals 15 residues. This CDR3 reads CASSLSGGPKETQYF. The CDR3 region has the DNA TGTGCCAGCAGCCTCAGCGGGGGGCCTAAAGAGACCCAGTACTTC.

The chain combines TRBV19 with TRBJ1-5, with D perhaps TRBD1 (6 bases). The CDR3 is 19 residues long. Germline values: CDR1 LNHDA, CDR2 SQIVND (reference sequence). V was clipped by 3 bases and J by 0 bases, with 21 bases between them. CDR3 loop: CASSIVRGHGSYSNQPQHF. Written as DNA, the CDR3 is TGTGCCAGTAGTATCGTTCGGGGACATGGATCCTATAGCAATCAGCCCCAGCATTTT.

CDR3 in amino acids: CASSKGLTDTQYF. DNA for the CDR3: TGTGCCAGCAGCAAGGGCTTGACAGATACGCAGTATTTT. The chain joins TRBV4-2 to TRBJ2-3, with unresolved D. In germline, CDR1 is LGHNA, CDR2 YNFKEQ. The CDR3 runs to 13 residues. The V gene lost 5 bases and the J gene lost 3 bases, with 9 bases spanning the gap.

This clone came up once. V usage is TRBV18 and J usage is TRBJ1-5; no firm D call. The V end was cut by 4 bases, the J end by 3 bases, with 13 bases between. The germline CDR1 and CDR2 sequences are KGHSH and LQKENI. The CDR3 is 15 amino acids. The CDR3 loop is CASSRTIQPNQPQHF. The CDR3 bases are TGTGCCAGCTCACGTACTATTCAGCCCAATCAGCCCCAGCATTTT.

The rearrangement joins TRBV7-6 to TRBJ2-7, with 11 bases fitting TRBD2. V shed 5 bases, J shed 1 base, and the junction held 7 bases outside the gene matches. Germline V CDR1 and CDR2: SGHVS, FNYEAQ. CDR3 length: 16 residues. CDR3 bases: TGTGCCAGCAGCCCAATTAGCGGGGGGGAATCCTACGAGCAGTACTTC. As protein: CASSPISGGESYEQYF.

The CDR3 nucleotides read TGCGCCAGCAGCTTGGAGGGTTTCGGGGGCAAGCAGACCCAGTACTTC. Its protein is CASSLEGFGGKQTQYF. The rearrangement links TRBV5-1 to TRBJ2-5; D may match TRBD1 or TRBD2 (6 bases each). Trimming stripped 0 bases from V and 6 bases from J, with 18 bases between. Per germline, CDR1 SGHRS and CDR2 YFSETQ. The CDR3 sequence is 16 residues long.

The chain recombines TRBV27 with TRBJ2-3; no definite D call. Trimming left V 7 bases short and J 9 bases short, with 20 bases between. In germline, CDR1 is MNHEY, CDR2 SMNVEV (reference sequence). This CDR3 is built from 14 residues. The CDR3 region has the DNA TGTGCCAGCACCATGGCTCTGCAAGCCAAAACGCAGTATTTT. Its translation is CASTMALQAKTQYF.